This T cell receptor beta chain was identified in a study of CD8 T cells in Susac syndrome. The RNA input was about 0.5 to 1 ug, and it was reverse transcribed with random hexamers. The authors amplified TCR beta CDR3 across 54 Vbeta and 13 Jbeta using immunoSEQ multiplex PCR. From the immunoSEQ multiplex PCR reads, TCRdb called clonotypes with MiXCR, one entry per CDR3 protein. The profile shows fewer than 350,000 distinct CDR3 sequences, 65% to 90% of them singletons. Study findings and constraints: In its TCR sequencing and HLA analysis, the study acknowledged that the number of individuals was relatively small.

Sequencing of TCR beta drew on CD8+ and CD4+ T cells from blood. The TEMRA cells underwent FACS enrichment, while the CD8+ and CD4+ T cells underwent negative isolation. This CDR3 has 14 amino acids. CDR1 and CDR2 from the germline V gene are ENHRY and SYGVKD. The germline V and J ends were trimmed by 0 bases and 6 bases, with 11 bases remaining between them. In regard to this clonotype: The antigen is not known.

This receptor was obtained from a human donor with multiple sclerosis. What was sequenced was CD8+ T cells from PBMCs. This sequence joins TRBV10-3 and TRBJ1-2; D is unclear. The CDR3: CAISESPLADGYTF. Written as DNA, the CDR3 is TGTGCCATCAGTGAGTCCCCCTTGGCAGATGGCTACACCTTC.